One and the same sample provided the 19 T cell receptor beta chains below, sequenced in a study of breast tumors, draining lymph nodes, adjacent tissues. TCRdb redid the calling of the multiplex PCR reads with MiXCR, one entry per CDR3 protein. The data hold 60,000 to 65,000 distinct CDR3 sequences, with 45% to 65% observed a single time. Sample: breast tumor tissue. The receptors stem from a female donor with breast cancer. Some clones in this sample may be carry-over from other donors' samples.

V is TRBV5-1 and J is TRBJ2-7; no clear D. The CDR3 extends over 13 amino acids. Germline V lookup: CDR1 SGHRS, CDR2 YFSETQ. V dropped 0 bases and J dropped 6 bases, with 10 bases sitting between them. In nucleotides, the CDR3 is TGCGCCAGCAGCTTGGTCCCTAAGGGCGAGCAGTACTTC. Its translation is CASSLVPKGEQYF. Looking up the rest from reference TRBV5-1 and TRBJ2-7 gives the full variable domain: KAGVTQTPRYLIKTRGQQVTLSCSPISGHRSVSWYQQTPGQGLQFLFEYFSETQRNKGNFPGRFSGRQFSNSRSEMNVSTLELGDSALYLCASSLVPKGEQYFGPGTRLTVT.

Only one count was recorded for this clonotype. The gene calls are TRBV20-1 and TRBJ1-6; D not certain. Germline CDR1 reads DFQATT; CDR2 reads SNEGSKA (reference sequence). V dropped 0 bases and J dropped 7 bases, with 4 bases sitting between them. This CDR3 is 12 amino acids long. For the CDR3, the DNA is TGCAGTGCTAGAGATCGGAATTCACCCCTCCACTTT. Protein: CSARDRNSPLHF.

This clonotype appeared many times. As DNA, the CDR3 is TGTGCCAGCGCTCGGTCAGGGTCTGACGAGCAGTACTTC. This encodes CASARSGSDEQYF. This chain links TRBV6-1 with TRBJ2-7; TRBD1 is a possible D gene (5 bases). The germline V gene encodes CDR1 MNHNS and CDR2 SASEGT. The ends were cut back, 8 bases at V and 5 bases at J, with 16 bases in the middle. The CDR3 has 13 residues.

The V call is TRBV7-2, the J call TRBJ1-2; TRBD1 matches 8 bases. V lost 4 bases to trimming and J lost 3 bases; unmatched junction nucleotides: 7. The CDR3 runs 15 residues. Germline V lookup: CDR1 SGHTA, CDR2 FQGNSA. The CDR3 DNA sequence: TGTGCCAGCAGCTCACACCCGGGACAGGACTATGGCTACACCTTC. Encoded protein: CASSSHPGQDYGYTF. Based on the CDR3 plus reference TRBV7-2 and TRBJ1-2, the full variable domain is GAGVSQSPSNKVTEKGKDVELRCDPISGHTALYWYRQSLGQGLEFLIYFQGNSAPDKSGLPSDRFSAERTGGSVSTLTIQRTQQEDSAVYLCASSSHPGQDYGYTFGSGTRLTVV.

CDR3 sequence (DNA): TGTGCCAGCAGTTCCCTAGCGGGAGACCACACAGATACGCAGTATTTT. Protein sequence: CASSSLAGDHTDTQYF. This chain uses TRBV6-5 with TRBJ2-3; 10 bases are a match to TRBD2. V gave up 4 bases and J gave up 2 bases; unmatched junction bases: 6. The CDR3 length is 16 residues. Looked up from germline, CDR1 is MNHEY and CDR2 is SVGAGI.

The CDR3 sequence: CASSLKRGSEQFF. DNA of the CDR3: TGTGCCAGCAGCCTAAAGCGGGGGAGTGAGCAGTTCTTC. This chain uses TRBV9 with TRBJ2-1, with 8 bases matching TRBD2. CDR1 SGDLS and CDR2 YYNGEE come from the germline V gene. V trimming: 4 bases; J trimming: 9 bases; junction bases outside the gene matches: 6. The CDR3 runs 13 residues.

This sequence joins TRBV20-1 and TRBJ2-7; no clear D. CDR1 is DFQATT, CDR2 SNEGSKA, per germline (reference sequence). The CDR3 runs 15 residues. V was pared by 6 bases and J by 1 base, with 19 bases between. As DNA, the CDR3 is TGCAGTGCCGCTATAGACGTCCGGCTATCCTACGAGCAGTACTTC. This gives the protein CSAAIDVRLSYEQYF.

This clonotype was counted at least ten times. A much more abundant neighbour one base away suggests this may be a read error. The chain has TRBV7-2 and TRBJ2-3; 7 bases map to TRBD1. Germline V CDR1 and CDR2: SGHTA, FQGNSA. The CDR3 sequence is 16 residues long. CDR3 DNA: TGTGCCAGCAGTCCCCCCGGGACAGCCTTCACAGATGCGCAGTATTTT. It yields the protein CASSPPGTAFTDAQYF.

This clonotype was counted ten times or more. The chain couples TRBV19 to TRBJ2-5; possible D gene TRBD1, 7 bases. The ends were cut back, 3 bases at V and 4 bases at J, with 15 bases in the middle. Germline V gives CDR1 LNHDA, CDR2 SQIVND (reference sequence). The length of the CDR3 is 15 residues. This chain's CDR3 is CASSMRGGGIETQYF. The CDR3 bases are TGTGCCAGTAGTATGAGAGGGGGCGGGATAGAGACCCAGTACTTC.

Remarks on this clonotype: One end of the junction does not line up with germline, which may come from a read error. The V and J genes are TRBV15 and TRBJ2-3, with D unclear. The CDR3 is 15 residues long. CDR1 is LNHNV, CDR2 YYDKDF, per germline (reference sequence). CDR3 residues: CATSRVPKGQDSQDF. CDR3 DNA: TGTGCCACCAGCAGAGTCCCGAAAGGTCAAGATTCGCAGGATTTT.

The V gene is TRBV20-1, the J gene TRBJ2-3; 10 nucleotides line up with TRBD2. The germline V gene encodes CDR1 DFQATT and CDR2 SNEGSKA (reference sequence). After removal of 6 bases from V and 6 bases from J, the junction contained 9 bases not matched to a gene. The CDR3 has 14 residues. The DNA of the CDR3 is TGCAGTGCGGGGCTAGCGGGAGCGGCTGATACGCAGTATTTT. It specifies CSAGLAGAADTQYF.

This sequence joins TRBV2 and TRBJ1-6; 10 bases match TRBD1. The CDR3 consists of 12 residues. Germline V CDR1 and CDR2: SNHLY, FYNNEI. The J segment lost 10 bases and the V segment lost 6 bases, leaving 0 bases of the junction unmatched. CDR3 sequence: CASRGQGSPLHF. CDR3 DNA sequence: TGTGCCAGCAGGGGACAGGGGTCACCCCTCCACTTT. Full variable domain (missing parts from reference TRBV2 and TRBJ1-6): EPEVTQTPSHQVTQMGQEVILRCVPISNHLYFYWYRQILGQKVEFLVSFYNNEISEKSEIFDDQFSVERPDGSNFTLKIRSTKLEDSAMYFCASRGQGSPLHFGNGTRLTVT.

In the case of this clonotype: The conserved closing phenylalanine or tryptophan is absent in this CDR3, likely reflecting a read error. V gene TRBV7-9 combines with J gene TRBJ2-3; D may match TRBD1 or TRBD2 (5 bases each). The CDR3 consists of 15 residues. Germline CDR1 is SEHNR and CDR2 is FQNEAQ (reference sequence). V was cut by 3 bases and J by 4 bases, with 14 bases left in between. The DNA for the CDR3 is TGTGCCAGCAGCTTGGCCGGGACGGGTTCAGATACGCAGTATCTT. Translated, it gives CASSLAGTGSDTQYL.

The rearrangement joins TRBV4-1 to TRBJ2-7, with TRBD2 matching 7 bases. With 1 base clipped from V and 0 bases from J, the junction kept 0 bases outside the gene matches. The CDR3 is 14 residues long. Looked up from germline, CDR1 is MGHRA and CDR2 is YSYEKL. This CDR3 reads CASSQGTSSYEQYF. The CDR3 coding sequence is TGCGCCAGCAGCCAAGGGACTAGCTCCTACGAGCAGTACTTC.

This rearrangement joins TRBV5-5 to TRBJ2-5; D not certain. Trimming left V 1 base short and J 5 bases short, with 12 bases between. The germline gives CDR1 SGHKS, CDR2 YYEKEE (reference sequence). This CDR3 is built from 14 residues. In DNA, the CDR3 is TGTGCCAGCAGCTTGCTCCGGGTTGCGGAGACCCAGTACTTC. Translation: CASSLLRVAETQYF. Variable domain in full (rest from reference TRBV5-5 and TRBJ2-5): DAGVTQSPTHLIKTRGQQVTLRCSPISGHKSVSWYQQVLGQGPQFIFQYYEKEERGRGNFPDRFSARQFPNYSSELNVNALLLGDSALYLCASSLLRVAETQYFGPGTRLLVL.

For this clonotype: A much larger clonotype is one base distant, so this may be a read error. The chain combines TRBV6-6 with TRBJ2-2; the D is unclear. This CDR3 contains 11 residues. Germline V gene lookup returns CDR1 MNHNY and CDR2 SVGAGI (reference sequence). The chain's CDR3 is CANSYTGELFF. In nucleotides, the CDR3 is TGTGCCAACAGTTACACCGGGGAGCTGTTTTTT.

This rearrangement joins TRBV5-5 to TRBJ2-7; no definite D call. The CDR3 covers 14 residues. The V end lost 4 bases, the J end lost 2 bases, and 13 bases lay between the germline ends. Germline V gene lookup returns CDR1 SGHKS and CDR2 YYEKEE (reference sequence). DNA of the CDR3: TGTGCCAGCAGCACTTCAAGGCTAGCCTACGAGCAGTACTTC. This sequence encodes CASSTSRLAYEQYF.

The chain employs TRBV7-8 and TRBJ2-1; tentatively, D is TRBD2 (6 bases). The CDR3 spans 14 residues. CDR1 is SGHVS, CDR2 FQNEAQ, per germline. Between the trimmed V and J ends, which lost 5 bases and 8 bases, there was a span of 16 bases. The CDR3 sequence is CASSQLTSIDEQFF. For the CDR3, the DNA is TGTGCCAGCAGCCAATTGACTAGTATCGATGAGCAGTTCTTC.

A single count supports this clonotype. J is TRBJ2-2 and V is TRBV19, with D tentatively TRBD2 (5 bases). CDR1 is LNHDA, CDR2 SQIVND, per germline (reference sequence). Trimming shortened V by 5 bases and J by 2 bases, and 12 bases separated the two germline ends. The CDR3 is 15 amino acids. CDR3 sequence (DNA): TGTGCCAGTAGTGGGTTCGGGGTAAACACCGGGGAGCTGTTTTTT. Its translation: CASSGFGVNTGELFF.